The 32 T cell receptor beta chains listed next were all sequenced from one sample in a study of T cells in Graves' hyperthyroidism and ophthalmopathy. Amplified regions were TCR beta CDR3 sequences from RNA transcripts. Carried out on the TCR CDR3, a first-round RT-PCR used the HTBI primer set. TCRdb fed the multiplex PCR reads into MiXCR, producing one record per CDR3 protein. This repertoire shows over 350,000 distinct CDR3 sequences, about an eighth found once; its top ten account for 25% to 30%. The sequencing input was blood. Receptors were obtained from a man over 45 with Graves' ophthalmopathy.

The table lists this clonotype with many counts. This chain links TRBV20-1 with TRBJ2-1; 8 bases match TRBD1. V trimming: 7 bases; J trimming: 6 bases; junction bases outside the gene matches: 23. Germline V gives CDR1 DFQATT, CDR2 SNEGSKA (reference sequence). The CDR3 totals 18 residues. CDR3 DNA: TGCAGTGTCAGTCAGGCAGGGGGCAGACTAAGGGGGATCAATGAGCAGTTCTTC. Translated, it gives CSVSQAGGRLRGINEQFF.

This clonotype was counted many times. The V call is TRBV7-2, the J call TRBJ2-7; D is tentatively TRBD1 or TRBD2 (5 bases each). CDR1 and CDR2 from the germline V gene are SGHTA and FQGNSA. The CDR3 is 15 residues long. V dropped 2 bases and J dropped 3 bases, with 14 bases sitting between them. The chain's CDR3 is CASSLTPGRYYEQYF. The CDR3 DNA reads TGTGCCAGCAGCTTAACCCCGGGGCGGTACTACGAGCAGTACTTC.

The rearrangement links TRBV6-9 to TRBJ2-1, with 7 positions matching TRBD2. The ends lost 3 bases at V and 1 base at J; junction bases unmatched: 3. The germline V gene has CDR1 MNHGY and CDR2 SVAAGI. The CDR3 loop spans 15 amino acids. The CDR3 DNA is TGTGCCAGCAGTTACGCGGGAGCATCCTACAATGAGCAGTTCTTC. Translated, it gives CASSYAGASYNEQFF.

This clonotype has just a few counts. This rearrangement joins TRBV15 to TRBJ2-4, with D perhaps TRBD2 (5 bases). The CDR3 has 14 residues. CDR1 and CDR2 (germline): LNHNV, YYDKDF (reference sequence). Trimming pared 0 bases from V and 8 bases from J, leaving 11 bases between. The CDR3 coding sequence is TGTGCCACCAGCAGAGATCTTGGACTTTACATTCAGTACTTC. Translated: CATSRDLGLYIQYF.

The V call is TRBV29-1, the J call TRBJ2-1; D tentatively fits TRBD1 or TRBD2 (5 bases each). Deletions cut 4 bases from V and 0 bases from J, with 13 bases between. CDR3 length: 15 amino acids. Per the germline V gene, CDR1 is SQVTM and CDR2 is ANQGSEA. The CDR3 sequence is CSVGLAGTSYNEQFF. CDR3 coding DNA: TGCAGCGTTGGCCTCGCCGGGACCTCCTACAATGAGCAGTTCTTC.

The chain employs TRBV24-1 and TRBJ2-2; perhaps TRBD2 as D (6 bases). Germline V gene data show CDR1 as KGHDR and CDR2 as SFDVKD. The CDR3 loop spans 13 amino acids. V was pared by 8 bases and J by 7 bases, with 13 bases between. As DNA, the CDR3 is TGTGCCACCAACCGACTAGGCAGCGGGGAGCTGTTTTTT. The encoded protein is CATNRLGSGELFF.

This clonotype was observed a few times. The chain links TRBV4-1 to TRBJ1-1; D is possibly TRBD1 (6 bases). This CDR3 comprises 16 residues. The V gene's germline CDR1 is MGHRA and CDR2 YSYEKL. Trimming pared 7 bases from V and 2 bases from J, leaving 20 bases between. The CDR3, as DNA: TGCGCCAGCAAAGTTCTATCGGGGGCGTTAAACACTGAAGCTTTCTTT. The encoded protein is CASKVLSGALNTEAFF.

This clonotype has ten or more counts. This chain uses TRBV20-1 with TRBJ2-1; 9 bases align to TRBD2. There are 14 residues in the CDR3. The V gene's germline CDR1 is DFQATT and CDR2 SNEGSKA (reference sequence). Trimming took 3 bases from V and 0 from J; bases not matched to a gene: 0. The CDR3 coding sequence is TGCAGTGCTAGTAGCGGGAGCTCCTACAATGAGCAGTTCTTC. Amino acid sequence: CSASSGSSYNEQFF.

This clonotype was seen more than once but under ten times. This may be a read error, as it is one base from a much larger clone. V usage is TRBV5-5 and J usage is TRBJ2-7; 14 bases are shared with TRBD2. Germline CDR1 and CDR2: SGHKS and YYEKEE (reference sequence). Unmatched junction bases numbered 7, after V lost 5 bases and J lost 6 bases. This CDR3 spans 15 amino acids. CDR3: CASRWTSGRLCEQYF. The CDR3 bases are TGTGCCAGCAGGTGGACTAGCGGGAGGCTATGCGAGCAGTACTTC.

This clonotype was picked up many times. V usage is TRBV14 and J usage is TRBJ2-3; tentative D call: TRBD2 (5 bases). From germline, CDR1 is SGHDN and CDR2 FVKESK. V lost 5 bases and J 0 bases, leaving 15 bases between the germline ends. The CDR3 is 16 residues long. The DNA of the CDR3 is TGTGCCAGCAGCGCCCCTGACTATCCTAGCACAGATACGCAGTATTTT. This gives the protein CASSAPDYPSTDTQYF.

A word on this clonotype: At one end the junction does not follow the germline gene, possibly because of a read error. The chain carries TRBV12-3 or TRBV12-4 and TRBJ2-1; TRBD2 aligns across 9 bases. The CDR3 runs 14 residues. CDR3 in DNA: TGTGCCAGCTTAGCGGGAGTCTCCTACGATGAGCAGTTCTTC. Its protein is CASLAGVSYDEQFF.

The CDR3 nucleotides read TGTGCCAGTAGTACCCTAGCGGGAGCGTCCAATGAGCAGTTCTTC. Encoded protein: CASSTLAGASNEQFF. J is TRBJ2-1 and V is TRBV19, with 10 nucleotides matching TRBD2. The CDR3 sequence is 15 residues long. The V gene end was trimmed by 4 bases and the J gene end by 6 bases; junction bases not matched to a gene: 6. Germline assignment: CDR1 LNHDA and CDR2 SQIVND (reference sequence). The variable domain in full, with the rest retrieved from reference TRBV19 and TRBJ2-1, is DGGITQSPKYLFRKEGQNVTLSCEQNLNHDAMYWYRQDPGQGLRLIYYSQIVNDFQKGDIAEGYSVSREKKESFPLTVTSAQKNPTAFYLCASSTLAGASNEQFFGPGTRLTVL.

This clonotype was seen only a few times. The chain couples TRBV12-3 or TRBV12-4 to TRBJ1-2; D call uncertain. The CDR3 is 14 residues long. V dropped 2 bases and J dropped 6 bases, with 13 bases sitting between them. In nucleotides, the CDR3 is TGTGCCAGCAGTTTATTAGAAGGGCGAGATGGCTACACCTTC. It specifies CASSLLEGRDGYTF.

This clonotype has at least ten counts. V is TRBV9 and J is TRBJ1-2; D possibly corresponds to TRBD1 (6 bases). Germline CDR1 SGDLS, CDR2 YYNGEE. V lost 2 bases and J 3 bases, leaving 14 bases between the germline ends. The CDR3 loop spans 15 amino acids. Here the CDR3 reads CASSVRSGQHYGYTF. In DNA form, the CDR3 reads TGTGCCAGCAGCGTCCGATCCGGACAGCACTATGGCTACACCTTC.

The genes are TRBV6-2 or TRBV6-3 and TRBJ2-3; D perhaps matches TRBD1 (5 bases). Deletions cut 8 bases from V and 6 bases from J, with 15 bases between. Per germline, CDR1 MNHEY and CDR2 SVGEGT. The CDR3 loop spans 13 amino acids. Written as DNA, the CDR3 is TGTGCCAGCCCCCAGACAGTTCTTGATACGCAGTATTTT. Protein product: CASPQTVLDTQYF.

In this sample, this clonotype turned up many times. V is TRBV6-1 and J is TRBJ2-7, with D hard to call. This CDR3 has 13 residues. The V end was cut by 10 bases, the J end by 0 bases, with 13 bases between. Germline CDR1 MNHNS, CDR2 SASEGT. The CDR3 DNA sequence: TGTGCCACGACCTATAAGAGCTCCTACGAGCAGTACTTC. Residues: CATTYKSSYEQYF.

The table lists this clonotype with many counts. The DNA for the CDR3 is TGTGCCAGCACCCCTGGGACAGGTTACACTGAAGCTTTCTTT. It codes for CASTPGTGYTEAFF. The V and J genes are TRBV28 and TRBJ1-1, with 8 bases identical to TRBD1. The CDR3 consists of 14 residues. The ends lost 7 bases at V and 3 bases at J; junction bases unmatched: 7. Per the germline V gene, CDR1 is MDHEN and CDR2 is SYDVKM.

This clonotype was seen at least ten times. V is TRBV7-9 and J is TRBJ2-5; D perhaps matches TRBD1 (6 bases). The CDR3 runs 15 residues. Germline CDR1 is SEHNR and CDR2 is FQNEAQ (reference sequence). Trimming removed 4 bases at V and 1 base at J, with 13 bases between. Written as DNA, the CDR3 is TGTGCCAGCAGCTCCTGGACAGTATCCCAAGAGACCCAGTACTTC. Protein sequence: CASSSWTVSQETQYF.

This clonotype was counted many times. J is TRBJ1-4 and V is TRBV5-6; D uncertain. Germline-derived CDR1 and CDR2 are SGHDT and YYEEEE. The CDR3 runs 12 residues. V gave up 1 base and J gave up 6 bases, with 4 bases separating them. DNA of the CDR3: TGTGCCAGCAGCTTGCAGGATGAAAAACTGTTTTTT. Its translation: CASSLQDEKLFF.

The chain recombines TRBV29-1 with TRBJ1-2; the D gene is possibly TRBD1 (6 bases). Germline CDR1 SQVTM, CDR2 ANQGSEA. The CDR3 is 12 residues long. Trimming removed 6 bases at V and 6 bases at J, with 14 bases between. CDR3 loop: CSVGAGGNGYTF. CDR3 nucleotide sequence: TGCAGCGTGGGGGCGGGGGGGAATGGCTACACCTTC.

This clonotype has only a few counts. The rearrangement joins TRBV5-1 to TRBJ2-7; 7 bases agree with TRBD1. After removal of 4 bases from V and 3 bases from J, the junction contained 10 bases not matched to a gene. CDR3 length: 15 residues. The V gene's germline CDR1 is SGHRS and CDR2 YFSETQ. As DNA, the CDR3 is TGCGCCAGCAGCAAAGAGCCGGGACAGAGCTACGAGCAGTACTTC. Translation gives CASSKEPGQSYEQYF.

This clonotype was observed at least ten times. The DNA of the CDR3 is TGTGCCATCCGAGGGACAGGGGGGAACACTGAAGCTTTCTTT. This sequence encodes CAIRGTGGNTEAFF. The chain uses TRBV10-3 and TRBJ1-1; 11 positions match TRBD1. The CDR3 length is 14 residues. V lost 8 bases, J lost 1 base, and 3 bases stayed unmatched. Per the germline V gene, CDR1 is ENHRY and CDR2 is SYGVKD.

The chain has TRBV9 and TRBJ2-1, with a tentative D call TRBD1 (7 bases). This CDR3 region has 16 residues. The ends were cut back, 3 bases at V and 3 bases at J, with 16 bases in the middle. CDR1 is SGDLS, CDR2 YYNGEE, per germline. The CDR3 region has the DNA TGTGCCAGCAGCGCTCAGGGGGGCTCAAACTACAATGAGCAGTTCTTC. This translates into CASSAQGGSNYNEQFF.

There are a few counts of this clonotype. This CDR3 reads CASSVNSGTSSRETQYF. CDR3 nucleotide sequence: TGTGCCAGCAGCGTAAATTCCGGGACTAGCTCCCGGGAGACCCAGTACTTC. The rearrangement uses TRBV9 and TRBJ2-5; 9 positions agree with TRBD2. The germline CDR1 and CDR2 sequences are SGDLS and YYNGEE. The CDR3 has 17 amino acids. Trimming at V came to 1 base and at J to 5 bases, leaving 12 bases not matched to a gene.

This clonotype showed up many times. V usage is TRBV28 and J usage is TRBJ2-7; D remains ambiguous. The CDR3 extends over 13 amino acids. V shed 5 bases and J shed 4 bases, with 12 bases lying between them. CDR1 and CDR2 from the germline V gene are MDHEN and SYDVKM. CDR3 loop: CASSRTKRYEQYF. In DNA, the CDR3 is TGTGCCAGCAGTCGGACGAAAAGGTACGAGCAGTACTTC.

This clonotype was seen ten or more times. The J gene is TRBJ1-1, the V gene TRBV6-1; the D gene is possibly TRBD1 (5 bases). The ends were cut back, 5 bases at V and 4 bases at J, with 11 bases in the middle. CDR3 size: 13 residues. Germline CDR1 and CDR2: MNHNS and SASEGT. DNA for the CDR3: TGTGCCAGCAGTCCCAGGGTGGGCACTGAAGCTTTCTTT. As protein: CASSPRVGTEAFF.

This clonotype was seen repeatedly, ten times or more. The CDR3 reads CASSLGALGTQYF. CDR3 sequence (DNA): TGTGCCAGCAGCTTAGGAGCATTGGGGACCCAGTACTTC. This chain connects TRBV13 to TRBJ2-5; no firm D call. There are 13 residues in the CDR3. The V gene's germline CDR1 is PRHDT and CDR2 FYEKMQ (reference sequence). The V end lost 0 bases, the J end lost 7 bases, and 9 bases lay between the germline ends.

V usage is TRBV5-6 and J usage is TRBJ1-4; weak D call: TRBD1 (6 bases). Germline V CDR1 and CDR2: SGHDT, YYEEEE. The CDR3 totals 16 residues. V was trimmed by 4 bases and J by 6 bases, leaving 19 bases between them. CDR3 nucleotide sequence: TGTGCCAGCAGCCGTTCCGGACAGCCGGAAGATGAAAAACTGTTTTTT. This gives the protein CASSRSGQPEDEKLFF.

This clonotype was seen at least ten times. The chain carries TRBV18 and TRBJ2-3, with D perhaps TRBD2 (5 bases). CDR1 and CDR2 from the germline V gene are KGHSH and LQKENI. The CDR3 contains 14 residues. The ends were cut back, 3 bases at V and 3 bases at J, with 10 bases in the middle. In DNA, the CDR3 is TGTGCCAGCTCACCGGCTAGCCGGACAGATACGCAGTATTTT. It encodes CASSPASRTDTQYF.

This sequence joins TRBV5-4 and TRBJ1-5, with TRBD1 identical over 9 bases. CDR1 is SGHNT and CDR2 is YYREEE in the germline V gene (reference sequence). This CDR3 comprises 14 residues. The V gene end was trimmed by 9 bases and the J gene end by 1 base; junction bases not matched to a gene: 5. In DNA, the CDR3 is TGTGCCACCTCGGACAGGGGAAGCAATCAGCCCCAGCATTTT. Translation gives CATSDRGSNQPQHF.

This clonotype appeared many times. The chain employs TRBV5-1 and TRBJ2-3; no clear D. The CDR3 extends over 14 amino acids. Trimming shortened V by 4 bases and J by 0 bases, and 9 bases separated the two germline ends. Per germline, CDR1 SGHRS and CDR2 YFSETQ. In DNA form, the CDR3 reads TGCGCCAGCAGCCCCGTAACGAGCACAGATACGCAGTATTTT. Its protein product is CASSPVTSTDTQYF.

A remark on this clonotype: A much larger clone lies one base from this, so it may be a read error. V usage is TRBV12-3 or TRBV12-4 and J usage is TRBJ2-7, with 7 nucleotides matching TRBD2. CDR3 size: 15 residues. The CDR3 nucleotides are TGTACCAGCAGCCGCGGGACTACCCTGTCCTACGAGCAGTACTTC. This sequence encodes CTSSRGTTLSYEQYF.